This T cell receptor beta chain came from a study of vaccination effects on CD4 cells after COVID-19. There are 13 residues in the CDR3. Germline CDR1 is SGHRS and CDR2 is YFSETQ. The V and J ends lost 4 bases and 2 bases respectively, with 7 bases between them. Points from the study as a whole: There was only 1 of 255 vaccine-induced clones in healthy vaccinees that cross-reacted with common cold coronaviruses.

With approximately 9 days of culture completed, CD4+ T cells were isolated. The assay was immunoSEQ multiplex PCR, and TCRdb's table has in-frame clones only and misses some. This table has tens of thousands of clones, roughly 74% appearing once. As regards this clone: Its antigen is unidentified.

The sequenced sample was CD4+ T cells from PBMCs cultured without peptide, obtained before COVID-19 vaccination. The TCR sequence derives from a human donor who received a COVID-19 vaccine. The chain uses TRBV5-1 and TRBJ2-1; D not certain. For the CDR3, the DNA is TGCGCCAGCAGCCCTAGAACCTACAATGAGCAGTTCTTC. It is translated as CASSPRTYNEQFF.